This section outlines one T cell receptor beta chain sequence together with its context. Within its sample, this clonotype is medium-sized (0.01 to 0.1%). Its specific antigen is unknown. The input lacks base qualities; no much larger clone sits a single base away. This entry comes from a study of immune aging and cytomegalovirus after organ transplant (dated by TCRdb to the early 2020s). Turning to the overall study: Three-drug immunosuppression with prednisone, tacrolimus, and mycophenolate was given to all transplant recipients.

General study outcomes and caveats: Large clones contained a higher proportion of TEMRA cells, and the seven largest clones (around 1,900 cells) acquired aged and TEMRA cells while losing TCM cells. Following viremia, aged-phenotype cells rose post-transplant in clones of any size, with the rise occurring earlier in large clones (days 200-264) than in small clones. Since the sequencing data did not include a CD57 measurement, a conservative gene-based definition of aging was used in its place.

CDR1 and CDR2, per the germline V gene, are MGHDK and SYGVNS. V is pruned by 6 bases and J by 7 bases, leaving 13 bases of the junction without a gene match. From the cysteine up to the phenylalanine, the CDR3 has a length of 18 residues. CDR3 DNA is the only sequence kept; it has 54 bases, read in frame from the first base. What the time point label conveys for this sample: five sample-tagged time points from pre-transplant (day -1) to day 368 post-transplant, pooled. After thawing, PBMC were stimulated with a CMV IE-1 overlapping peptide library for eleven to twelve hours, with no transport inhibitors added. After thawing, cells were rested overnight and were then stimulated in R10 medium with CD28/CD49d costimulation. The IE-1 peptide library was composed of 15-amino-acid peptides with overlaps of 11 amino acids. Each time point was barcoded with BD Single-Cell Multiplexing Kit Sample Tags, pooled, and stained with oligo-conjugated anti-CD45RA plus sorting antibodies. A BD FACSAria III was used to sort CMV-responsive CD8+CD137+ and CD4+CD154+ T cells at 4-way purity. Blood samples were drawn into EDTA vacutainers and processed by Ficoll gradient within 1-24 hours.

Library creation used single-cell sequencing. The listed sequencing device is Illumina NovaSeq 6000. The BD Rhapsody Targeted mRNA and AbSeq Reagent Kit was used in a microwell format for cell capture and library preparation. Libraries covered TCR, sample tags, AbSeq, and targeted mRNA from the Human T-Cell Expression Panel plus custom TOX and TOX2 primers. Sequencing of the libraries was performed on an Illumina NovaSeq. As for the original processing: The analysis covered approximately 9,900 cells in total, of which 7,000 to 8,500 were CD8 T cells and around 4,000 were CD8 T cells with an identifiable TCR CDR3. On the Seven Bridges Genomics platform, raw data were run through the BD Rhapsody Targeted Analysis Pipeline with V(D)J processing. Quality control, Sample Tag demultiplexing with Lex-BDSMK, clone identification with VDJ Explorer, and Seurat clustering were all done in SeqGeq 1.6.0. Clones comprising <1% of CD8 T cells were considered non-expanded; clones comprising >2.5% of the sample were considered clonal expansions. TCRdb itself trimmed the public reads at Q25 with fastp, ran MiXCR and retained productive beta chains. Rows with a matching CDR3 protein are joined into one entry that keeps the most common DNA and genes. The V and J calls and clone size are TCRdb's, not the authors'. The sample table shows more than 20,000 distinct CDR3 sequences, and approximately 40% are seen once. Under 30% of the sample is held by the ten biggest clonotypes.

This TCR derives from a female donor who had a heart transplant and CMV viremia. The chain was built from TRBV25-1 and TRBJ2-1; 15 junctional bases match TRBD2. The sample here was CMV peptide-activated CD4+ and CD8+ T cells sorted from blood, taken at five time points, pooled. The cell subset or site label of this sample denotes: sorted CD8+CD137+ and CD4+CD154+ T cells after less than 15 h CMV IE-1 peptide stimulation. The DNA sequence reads TGTGCCAGCAGCTCGTTCCCGGGACTAGCGGGAGGTGGAAATGAGCAGTTCTTC. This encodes CASSSFPGLAGGGNEQFF.